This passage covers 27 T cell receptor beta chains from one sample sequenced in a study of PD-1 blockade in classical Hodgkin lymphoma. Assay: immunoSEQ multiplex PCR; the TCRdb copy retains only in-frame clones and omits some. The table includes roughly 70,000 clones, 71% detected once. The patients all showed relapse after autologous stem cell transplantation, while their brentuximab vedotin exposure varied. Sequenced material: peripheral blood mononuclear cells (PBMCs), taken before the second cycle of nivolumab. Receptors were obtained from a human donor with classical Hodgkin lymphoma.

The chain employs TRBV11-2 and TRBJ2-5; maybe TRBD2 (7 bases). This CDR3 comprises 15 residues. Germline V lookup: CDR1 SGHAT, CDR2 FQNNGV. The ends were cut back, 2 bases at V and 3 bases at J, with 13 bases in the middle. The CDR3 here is CASSLMGGGEETQYF. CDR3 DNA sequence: TGTGCCAGCAGCTTAATGGGAGGGGGGGAAGAGACCCAGTACTTC.

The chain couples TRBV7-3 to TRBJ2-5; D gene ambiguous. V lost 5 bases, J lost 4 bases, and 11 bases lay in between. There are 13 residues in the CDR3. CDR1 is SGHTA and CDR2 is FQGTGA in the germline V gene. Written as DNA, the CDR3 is TGTGCCAGCAGCCCCCACATGGGAGAGACCCAGTACTTC. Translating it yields CASSPHMGETQYF.

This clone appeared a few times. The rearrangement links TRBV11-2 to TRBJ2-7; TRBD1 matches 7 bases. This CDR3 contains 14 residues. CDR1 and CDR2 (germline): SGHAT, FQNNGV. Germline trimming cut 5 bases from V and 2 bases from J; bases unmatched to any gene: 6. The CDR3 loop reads CASSPTGITYEQYF. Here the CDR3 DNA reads TGTGCCAGCAGCCCGACAGGGATCACCTACGAGCAGTACTTC.

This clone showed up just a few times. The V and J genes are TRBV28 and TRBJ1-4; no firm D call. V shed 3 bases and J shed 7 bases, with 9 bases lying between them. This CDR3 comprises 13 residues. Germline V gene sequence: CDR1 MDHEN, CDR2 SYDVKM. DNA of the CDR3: TGTGCCAGCAGTTTTACCCAAGTTGAAAAACTGTTTTTT. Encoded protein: CASSFTQVEKLFF.

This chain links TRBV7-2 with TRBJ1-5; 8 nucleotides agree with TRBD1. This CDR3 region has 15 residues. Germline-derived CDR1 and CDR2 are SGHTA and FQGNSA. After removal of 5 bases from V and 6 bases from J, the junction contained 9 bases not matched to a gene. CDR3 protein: CASSLGTGRGQPQHF. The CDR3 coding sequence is TGTGCCAGCAGCCTTGGGACAGGCCGTGGTCAGCCCCAGCATTTT.

Written as DNA, the CDR3 is TGCGCCAGCAGCCCCCGGGTGGGGGCGGACTATGGCTACACCTTC. This gives the protein CASSPRVGADYGYTF. The genes are TRBV4-1 and TRBJ1-2; weak D call: TRBD1 (6 bases). The V and J ends lost 4 bases and 3 bases respectively, with 15 bases between them. The CDR3 runs 15 residues. The germline CDR1 and CDR2 sequences are MGHRA and YSYEKL.

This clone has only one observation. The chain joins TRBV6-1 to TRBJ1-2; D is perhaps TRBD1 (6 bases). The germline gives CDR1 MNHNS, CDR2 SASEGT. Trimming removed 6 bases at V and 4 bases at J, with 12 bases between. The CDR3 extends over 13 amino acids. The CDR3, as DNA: TGTGCCAGCAGGCCTAGGGGGTTCTATGGCTACACCTTC. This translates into CASRPRGFYGYTF.

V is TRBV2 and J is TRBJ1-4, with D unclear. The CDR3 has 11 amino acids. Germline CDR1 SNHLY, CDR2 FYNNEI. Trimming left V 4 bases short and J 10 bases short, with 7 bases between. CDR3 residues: CASSVDVKLFF. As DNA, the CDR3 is TGTGCCAGCAGTGTTGATGTAAAACTGTTTTTT. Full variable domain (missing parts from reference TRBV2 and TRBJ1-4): EPEVTQTPSHQVTQMGQEVILRCVPISNHLYFYWYRQILGQKVEFLVSFYNNEISEKSEIFDDQFSVERPDGSNFTLKIRSTKLEDSAMYFCASSVDVKLFFGSGTQLSVL.

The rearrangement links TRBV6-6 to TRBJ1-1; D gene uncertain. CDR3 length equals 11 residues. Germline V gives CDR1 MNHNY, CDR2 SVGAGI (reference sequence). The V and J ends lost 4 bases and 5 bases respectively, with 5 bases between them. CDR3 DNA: TGTGCCAGCAGTTTTGGGACTGAAGCTTTCTTT. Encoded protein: CASSFGTEAFF.

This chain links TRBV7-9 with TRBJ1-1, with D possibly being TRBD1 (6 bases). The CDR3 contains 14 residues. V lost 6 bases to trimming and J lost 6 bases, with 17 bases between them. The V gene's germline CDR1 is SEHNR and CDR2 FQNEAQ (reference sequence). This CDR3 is CASSWEGVYAEAFF. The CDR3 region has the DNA TGTGCCAGCAGTTGGGAGGGGGTTTACGCTGAAGCTTTCTTT.

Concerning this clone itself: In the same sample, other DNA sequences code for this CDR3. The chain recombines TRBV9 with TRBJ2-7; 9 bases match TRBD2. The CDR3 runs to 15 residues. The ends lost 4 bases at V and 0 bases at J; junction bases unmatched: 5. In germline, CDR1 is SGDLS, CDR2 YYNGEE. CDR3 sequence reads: CASSPSGGSSYEQYF. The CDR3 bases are TGTGCCAGCAGCCCAAGCGGGGGGAGCTCCTACGAGCAGTACTTC.

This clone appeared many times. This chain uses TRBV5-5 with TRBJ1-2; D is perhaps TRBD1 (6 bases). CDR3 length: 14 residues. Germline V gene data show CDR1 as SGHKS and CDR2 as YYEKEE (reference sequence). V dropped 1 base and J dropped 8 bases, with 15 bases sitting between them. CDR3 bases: TGTGCCAGCAGCTTGTATCCGACAGGACAGGGCTACACCTTC. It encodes CASSLYPTGQGYTF.

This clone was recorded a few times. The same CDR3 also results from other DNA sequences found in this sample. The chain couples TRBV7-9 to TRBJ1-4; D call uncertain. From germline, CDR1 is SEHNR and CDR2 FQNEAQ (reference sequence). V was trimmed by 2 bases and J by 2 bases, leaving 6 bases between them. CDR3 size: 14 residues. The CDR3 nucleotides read TGTGCCAGCAGCTTAAGGACGACTAATGAAAAACTGTTTTTT. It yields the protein CASSLRTTNEKLFF. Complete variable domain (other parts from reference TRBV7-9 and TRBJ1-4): DTGVSQNPRHKITKRGQNVTFRCDPISEHNRLYWYRQTLGQGPEFLTYFQNEAQLEKSRLLSDRFSAERPKGSFSTLEIQRTEQGDSAMYLCASSLRTTNEKLFFGSGTQLSVL.

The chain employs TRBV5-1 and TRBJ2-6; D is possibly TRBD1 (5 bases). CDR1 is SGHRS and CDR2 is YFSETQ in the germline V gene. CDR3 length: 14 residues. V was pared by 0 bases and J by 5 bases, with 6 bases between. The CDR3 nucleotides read TGCGCCAGCAGCTTGGAGGGGCGGGCCAACGTCCTGACTTTC. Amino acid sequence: CASSLEGRANVLTF.

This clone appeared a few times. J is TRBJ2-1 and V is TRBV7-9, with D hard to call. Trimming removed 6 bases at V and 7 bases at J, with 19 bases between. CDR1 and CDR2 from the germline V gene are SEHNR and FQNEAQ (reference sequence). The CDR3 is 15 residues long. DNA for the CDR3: TGTGCCAGCAGTTCAATCCGGGCAGGTCGGAATGAGCAGTTCTTC. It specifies CASSSIRAGRNEQFF.

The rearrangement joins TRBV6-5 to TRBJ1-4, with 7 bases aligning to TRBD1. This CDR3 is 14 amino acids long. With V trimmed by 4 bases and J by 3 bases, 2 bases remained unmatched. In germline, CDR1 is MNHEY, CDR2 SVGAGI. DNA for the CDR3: TGTGCCAGCAGTTCAGGGGGGCCTAATGAAAAACTGTTTTTT. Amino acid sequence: CASSSGGPNEKLFF.

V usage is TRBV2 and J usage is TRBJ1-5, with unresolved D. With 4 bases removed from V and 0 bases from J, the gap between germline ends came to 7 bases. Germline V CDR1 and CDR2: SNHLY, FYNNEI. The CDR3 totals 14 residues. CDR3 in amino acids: CASSGSNSNQPQHF. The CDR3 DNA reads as TGTGCCAGCAGTGGGAGTAATAGCAATCAGCCCCAGCATTTT.

The CDR3 DNA reads TGTGCCAGCAGTTCCCTCAGTGGGGGGGGCGGAGGCTACACCTTC. Protein: CASSSLSGGGGGYTF. This chain connects TRBV2 to TRBJ1-2; D perhaps matches TRBD1 (6 bases). Trimming cost V 5 bases and J 8 bases, with 21 bases left between them. CDR3 size: 15 residues. The germline gives CDR1 SNHLY, CDR2 FYNNEI. The full variable domain, rest sourced from reference TRBV2 and TRBJ1-2, is EPEVTQTPSHQVTQMGQEVILRCVPISNHLYFYWYRQILGQKVEFLVSFYNNEISEKSEIFDDQFSVERPDGSNFTLKIRSTKLEDSAMYFCASSSLSGGGGGYTFGSGTRLTVV.

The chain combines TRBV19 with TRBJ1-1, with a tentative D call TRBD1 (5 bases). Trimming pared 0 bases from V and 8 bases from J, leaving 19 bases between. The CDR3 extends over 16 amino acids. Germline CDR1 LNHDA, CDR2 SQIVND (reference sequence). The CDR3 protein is CASSIDRRGVSGEAFF. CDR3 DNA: TGTGCCAGTAGTATAGACCGTCGGGGCGTATCGGGCGAAGCTTTCTTT.

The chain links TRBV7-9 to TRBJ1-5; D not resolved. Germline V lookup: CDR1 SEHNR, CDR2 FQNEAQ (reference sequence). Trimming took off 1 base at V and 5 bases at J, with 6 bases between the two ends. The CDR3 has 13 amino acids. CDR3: CASSLEGYQPQHF. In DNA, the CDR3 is TGTGCCAGCAGCTTAGAAGGTTATCAGCCCCAGCATTTT.

The CDR3 region is CASSRGSSYEQYF. CDR3 sequence (DNA): TGTGCCAGCAGCCGCGGGTCAAGCTACGAGCAGTACTTC. V usage is TRBV5-6 and J usage is TRBJ2-7; D may be TRBD2 (5 bases). Germline CDR1 reads SGHDT; CDR2 reads YYEEEE. The CDR3 sequence is 13 residues long. Trimming removed 4 bases from V and 3 bases from J, with 11 bases in between.

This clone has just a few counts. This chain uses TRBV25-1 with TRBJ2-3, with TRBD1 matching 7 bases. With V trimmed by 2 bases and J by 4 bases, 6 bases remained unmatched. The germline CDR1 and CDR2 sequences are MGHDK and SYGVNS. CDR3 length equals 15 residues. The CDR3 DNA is TGTGCCAGCAGTGAACGACAGGGTGGGCCAGATACGCAGTATTTT. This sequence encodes CASSERQGGPDTQYF. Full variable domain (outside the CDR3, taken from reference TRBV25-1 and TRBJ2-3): EADIYQTPRYLVIGTGKKITLECSQTMGHDKMYWYQQDPGMELHLIHYSYGVNSTEKGDLSSESTVSRIRTEHFPLTLESARPSHTSQYLCASSERQGGPDTQYFGPGTRLTVL.

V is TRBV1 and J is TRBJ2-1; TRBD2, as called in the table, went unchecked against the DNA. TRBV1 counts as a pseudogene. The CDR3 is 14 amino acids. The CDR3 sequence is CTSSQDFTSERQFF. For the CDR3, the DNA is TGCACCAGCAGCCAAGATTTTACTAGTGAACGGCAGTTCTTC.

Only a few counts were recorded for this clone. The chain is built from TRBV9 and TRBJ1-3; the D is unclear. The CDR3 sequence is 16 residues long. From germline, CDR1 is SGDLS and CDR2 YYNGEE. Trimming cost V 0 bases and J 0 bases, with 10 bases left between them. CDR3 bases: TGTGCCAGCAGCGTAGGAGAAATTCTCTCTGGAAACACCATATATTTT. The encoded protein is CASSVGEILSGNTIYF.

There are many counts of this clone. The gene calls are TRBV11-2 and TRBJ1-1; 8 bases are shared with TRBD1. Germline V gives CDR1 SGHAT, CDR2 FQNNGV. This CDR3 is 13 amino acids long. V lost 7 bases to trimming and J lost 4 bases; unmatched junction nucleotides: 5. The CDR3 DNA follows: TGTGCCAGCATCATACAGGGGGTCACTGAAGCTTTCTTT. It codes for CASIIQGVTEAFF.

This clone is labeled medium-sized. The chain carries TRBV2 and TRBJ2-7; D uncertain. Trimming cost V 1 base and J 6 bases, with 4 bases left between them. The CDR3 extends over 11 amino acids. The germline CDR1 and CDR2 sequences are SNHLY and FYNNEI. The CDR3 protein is CASSEEAEQYF. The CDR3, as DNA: TGTGCCAGCAGTGAAGAGGCCGAGCAGTACTTC.

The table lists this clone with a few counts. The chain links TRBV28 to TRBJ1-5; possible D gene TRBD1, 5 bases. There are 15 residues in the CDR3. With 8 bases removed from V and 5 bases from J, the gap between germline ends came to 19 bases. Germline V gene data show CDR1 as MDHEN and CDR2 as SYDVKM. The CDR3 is CASGSGTLNYQPQHF. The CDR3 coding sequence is TGTGCCAGCGGCTCCGGGACGCTTAACTATCAGCCCCAGCATTTT.